The clone carrying this T cell receptor (beta chain) was detected a few times. Its antigen remains unidentified. Other DNA sequences in this specimen translate into the identical CDR3. The sample originates from a study of beta chain features in type 1 diabetes. Study information: Patients looked much like healthy donors when it came to age, gender and cell yields. Examination covered over 85,000,000 sorted cells spanning all samples.

The isolated RNA, all of it, was reverse transcribed, so expressed TCRB transcripts were what got sequenced. Generated by immunoSEQ multiplex PCR, the TCRdb table keeps only in-frame clones and is missing some. There are some 700,000 clones in the sample; roughly 13% occur only once, and less than 0.025% lies in the top ten. This CDR3 comprises 14 residues. Germline V gene sequence: CDR1 SGHTA, CDR2 FQGTGA. Trimming removed 5 bases from V and 1 base from J, with 8 bases in between. Without exception, sorted populations had purity beyond 98%. Points from the study as a whole: TCRB CDR3s were moderately but significantly shorter in Type 1 diabetes patients in all four CD4+ subsets. Insertions were fewer and deletions more numerous at VDJ junctions in type 1 diabetes patients.

Specimen: naive CD4+ T cells from blood. The source of this sequence is a man younger than 30 with type 1 diabetes. The J gene is TRBJ2-2, the V gene TRBV7-3; D gene uncertain. In nucleotides, the CDR3 is TGTGCCAGCAGCCTCCAAGGGAACACCGGGGAGCTGTTTTTT. Translating it yields CASSLQGNTGELFF.